The 12 T cell receptor beta chains below all came from one sample that was sequenced in a study of OX40 agonist ivuxolimab in advanced cancers. Using immunoSEQ multiplex PCR, the repertoire was profiled, and TCRdb retains in-frame clones only, with some absent. The sample contains almost 85,000 clones, around 84% of which appear only once. The sample in question was CD4+ or CD8+ T cells sorted from blood, obtained in a trial of the OX40 agonist ivuxolimab. The receptors were gathered from an adult with an advanced solid tumor such as melanoma, head and neck, liver or kidney cancer.

This clone was found once. V usage is TRBV18 and J usage is TRBJ2-1; unclear D gene. This CDR3 comprises 15 residues. The V end was cut by 1 base, the J end by 0 bases, with 7 bases between. Germline V gene lookup returns CDR1 KGHSH and CDR2 LQKENI. CDR3 DNA sequence: TGTGCCAGCTCACCACAGGGATCCTCCTACAATGAGCAGTTCTTC. Its protein product is CASSPQGSSYNEQFF. The variable domain in full, completed from reference TRBV18 and TRBJ2-1, reads NAGVMQNPRHLVRRRGQEARLRCSPMKGHSHVYWYRQLPEEGLKFMVYLQKENIIDESGMPKERFSAEFPKEGPSILRIQQVVRGDSAAYFCASSPQGSSYNEQFFGPGTRLTVL.

The chain uses TRBV9 and TRBJ1-1; D is unresolved. CDR1 is SGDLS, CDR2 YYNGEE, per germline. The CDR3 contains 13 residues. V was trimmed by 0 bases and J by 4 bases, leaving 7 bases between them. The CDR3 DNA sequence: TGTGCCAGCAGCGTAGAGGCAGGCACTGAAGCTTTCTTT. Amino acids: CASSVEAGTEAFF.

The genes are TRBV5-1 and TRBJ1-2, with 8 bases fitting TRBD1. This CDR3 has 14 residues. V trimming: 3 bases; J trimming: 7 bases; junction bases outside the gene matches: 8. Germline lookup yields CDR1 SGHRS and CDR2 YFSETQ. CDR3 loop: CASSSSDRVGGYTF. The CDR3 DNA reads as TGCGCCAGCAGCTCCTCGGACAGGGTTGGTGGCTACACCTTC.

The CDR3: CASSYQSWRGYEQYF. In DNA, the CDR3 is TGTGCCAGCAGTTACCAGTCTTGGAGGGGCTACGAGCAGTACTTC. The chain recombines TRBV6-5 with TRBJ2-7; D possibly corresponds to TRBD2 (6 bases). The CDR3 extends over 15 amino acids. CDR1 is MNHEY and CDR2 is SVGAGI in the germline V gene. Trimming left V 2 bases short and J 3 bases short, with 14 bases between.

This clone was observed a few times. The rearrangement uses TRBV7-2 and TRBJ2-7; perhaps TRBD1 as D (6 bases). Trimming removed 6 bases at V and 7 bases at J, with 16 bases between. The CDR3 consists of 13 residues. CDR1 is SGHTA and CDR2 is FQGNSA in the germline V gene. CDR3 nucleotides: TGTGCCAGCAGGCGGCAGGGGTTAGGGGAGCAGTACTTC. This gives the protein CASRRQGLGEQYF.

The chain carries TRBV9 and TRBJ2-7; 10 bases align to TRBD1. From germline, CDR1 is SGDLS and CDR2 YYNGEE. This CDR3 comprises 14 residues. With 4 bases clipped from V and 4 bases from J, the junction kept 5 bases outside the gene matches. CDR3 coding DNA: TGTGCCAGCAGCCCAGGGGACAGGGGTTACGAGCAGTACTTC. Encoded protein: CASSPGDRGYEQYF.

The J gene is TRBJ2-1, the V gene TRBV11-3, with D uncertain. Trimming removed 5 bases from V and 6 bases from J, with 8 bases in between. The germline V gene has CDR1 SGHNT and CDR2 YENEEA. This CDR3 is built from 12 residues. The CDR3 region is CASSQEFNEQFF. The CDR3 coding sequence is TGTGCCAGCAGCCAGGAGTTCAATGAGCAGTTCTTC.

The chain carries TRBV15 and TRBJ2-1, with 14 bases aligning to TRBD2. J lost 1 base, V lost 0 bases, and 11 bases had no gene match. This CDR3 comprises 21 residues. Germline CDR1 reads LNHNV; CDR2 reads YYDKDF (reference sequence). The CDR3 spells CATSRDPPGLAGGPSYNEQFF. The CDR3 DNA follows: TGTGCCACCAGCAGAGATCCTCCTGGACTAGCGGGAGGCCCTTCCTACAATGAGCAGTTCTTC.

The rearrangement links TRBV19 to TRBJ1-1; weak D call: TRBD1 (6 bases). From germline, CDR1 is LNHDA and CDR2 SQIVND (reference sequence). V was trimmed by 8 bases and J by 5 bases, leaving 12 bases between them. The CDR3 sequence is 12 residues long. DNA for the CDR3: TGTGCCAGTGCCGGGGGGCTGACTGAAGCTTTCTTT. Encoded protein: CASAGGLTEAFF.

In its sample, this clone was seen a few times. The chain couples TRBV14 to TRBJ1-6, with D hard to call. Germline CDR1 and CDR2: SGHDN and FVKESK. The length of the CDR3 is 13 residues. The V and J ends lost 1 base and 7 bases respectively, with 5 bases between them. The CDR3: CASSQVKNSPLHF. The CDR3 region has the DNA TGTGCCAGCAGCCAAGTGAAGAATTCACCCCTCCACTTT.

This chain connects TRBV7-6 to TRBJ1-3; 7 nucleotides match TRBD1. Germline V gives CDR1 SGHVS, CDR2 FNYEAQ. The CDR3 extends over 16 amino acids. Losses at the gene ends were 5 bases for V and 0 bases for J; bases not matched to a gene: 7. This CDR3 is CASSGQTGISGNTIYF. CDR3 nucleotide sequence: TGTGCCAGCAGCGGCCAGACAGGGATCTCTGGAAACACCATATATTTT.

The chain recombines TRBV7-9 with TRBJ1-1; unclear D gene. The CDR3 runs to 16 residues. Trimming stripped 1 base from V and 1 base from J, with 13 bases between. CDR1 is SEHNR, CDR2 FQNEAQ, per germline (reference sequence). For the CDR3, the DNA is TGTGCCAGCAGCTTAGACGCAGGCCCAGAGAACACTGAAGCTTTCTTT. Translated, it gives CASSLDAGPENTEAFF.